The next 14 T cell receptor beta chains were all read from a single sample in a study of blood T cell repertoires in COVID-19. Measured with immunoSEQ multiplex PCR; TCRdb has only the in-frame clones, and not every one. This table has tens of thousands of clones, around 83% appearing once. The sequenced sample was peripheral blood. Every receptor here comes from a man under 40 with COVID-19, enrolled during active disease.

In DNA form, the CDR3 reads TGTGCCAGTAGTGTTGAGGGCCCGAACACCGGGGAGCTGTTTTTT. It specifies CASSVEGPNTGELFF. The chain recombines TRBV19 with TRBJ2-2, with D perhaps TRBD2 (5 bases). CDR3 length: 15 amino acids. Germline assignment: CDR1 LNHDA and CDR2 SQIVND (reference sequence). Trimming cost V 5 bases and J 0 bases, with 10 bases left between them.

This clone has only one observation. The chain combines TRBV4-1 with TRBJ1-1; D remains unclear. V was trimmed by 1 base and J by 4 bases, leaving 10 bases between them. The CDR3 has 14 residues. Germline assignment: CDR1 MGHRA and CDR2 YSYEKL. In nucleotides, the CDR3 is TGCGCCAGCAGCCAAGTCGAGGGTCCCACTGAAGCTTTCTTT. Translated: CASSQVEGPTEAFF.

This chain connects TRBV12-3 or TRBV12-4 to TRBJ1-5; D gene ambiguous. V dropped 6 bases and J dropped 1 base, with 4 bases sitting between them. CDR3 length: 12 amino acids. The CDR3 reads CASRQSNQPQHF. DNA for the CDR3: TGTGCCAGCAGGCAGAGCAATCAGCCCCAGCATTTT.

The gene calls are TRBV11-2 and TRBJ2-7, with D possibly being TRBD1 (5 bases). Trimming left V 4 bases short and J 4 bases short, with 14 bases between. This CDR3 spans 14 amino acids. Germline values: CDR1 SGHAT, CDR2 FQNNGV. DNA for the CDR3: TGTGCCAGCAGCTCCCTCAGGGCTGGGTACGAGCAGTACTTC. Its protein is CASSSLRAGYEQYF.

The rearrangement joins TRBV11-3 to TRBJ2-5, with a possible D match to TRBD2 (5 bases). The CDR3 is made up of 15 amino acids. The ends were cut back, 5 bases at V and 0 bases at J, with 13 bases in the middle. CDR1 is SGHNT, CDR2 YENEEA, per germline. The CDR3 coding sequence is TGTGCCAGCAGCCTTCGGCCGGGAAACCAAGAGACCCAGTACTTC. As protein: CASSLRPGNQETQYF.

The chain joins TRBV6-2 or TRBV6-3 to TRBJ2-7; 10 positions match TRBD1. CDR3 length: 14 residues. Germline V CDR1 and CDR2: MNHEY, SVGEGT. J gave up 3 bases and V 6 bases, and 5 bases lay outside the gene matches. CDR3 sequence reads: CASSRDRGLYEQYF. In DNA form, the CDR3 reads TGTGCCAGCAGCCGGGACAGGGGTCTCTACGAGCAGTACTTC.

The chain has TRBV28 and TRBJ1-1; weak D call: TRBD1 (5 bases). CDR1 is MDHEN and CDR2 is SYDVKM in the germline V gene. CDR3 length: 15 residues. V lost 9 bases, J lost 6 bases, and 23 bases lay in between. The CDR3 protein is CASDRRGRVMSEAFF. For the CDR3, the DNA is TGTGCCAGTGACCGAAGGGGCAGGGTGATGTCTGAAGCTTTCTTT.

The chain employs TRBV9 and TRBJ1-6; no clear D. Germline V gene lookup returns CDR1 SGDLS and CDR2 YYNGEE. CDR3 length: 14 residues. Trimming removed 2 bases at V and 7 bases at J, with 10 bases between. The CDR3 nucleotides are TGTGCCAGCAGCGTTCAGATGGAGAATTCACCCCTCCACTTT. This translates into CASSVQMENSPLHF. The full variable domain, with the rest looked up from reference TRBV9 and TRBJ1-6, is DSGVTQTPKHLITATGQRVTLRCSPRSGDLSVYWYQQSLDQGLQFLIQYYNGEERAKGNILERFSAQQFPDLHSELNLSSLELGDSALYFCASSVQMENSPLHFGNGTRLTVT.

The CDR3 nucleotides read TGTGCCAGCAGCCCCGGCGGGCTAGCGGCGAACAATGAGCAGTTCTTC. Its protein product is CASSPGGLAANNEQFF. The rearrangement links TRBV2 to TRBJ2-1; 7 nucleotides line up with TRBD2. There are 16 residues in the CDR3. With 6 bases clipped from V and 5 bases from J, the junction kept 13 bases outside the gene matches. Germline lookup yields CDR1 SNHLY and CDR2 FYNNEI.

The V and J genes are TRBV7-8 and TRBJ2-7; D is unresolved. Trimming removed 1 base from V and 2 bases from J, with 9 bases in between. The CDR3 consists of 14 residues. Germline-derived CDR1 and CDR2 are SGHVS and FQNEAQ. CDR3 in DNA: TGTGCCAGCAGCTTAGATACAGCAACCTACGAGCAGTACTTC. Its protein product is CASSLDTATYEQYF.

The chain employs TRBV20-1 and TRBJ2-5; weak D call: TRBD1 (5 bases). The V end lost 2 bases, the J end lost 10 bases, and 11 bases lay between the germline ends. The CDR3 spans 11 residues. Germline CDR1 is DFQATT and CDR2 is SNEGSKA (reference sequence). This CDR3 reads CSARSQGDQYF. The CDR3 DNA sequence: TGCAGTGCTAGATCCCAGGGCGACCAGTACTTC.

The chain employs TRBV5-1 and TRBJ1-2; 9 bases line up with TRBD1. Germline lookup yields CDR1 SGHRS and CDR2 YFSETQ. V shed 4 bases and J 6 bases; nucleotides not matched to a gene: 4. CDR3 length equals 13 residues. In nucleotides, the CDR3 is TGCGCCAGCAGCACACGGACAGGGGATGGCTACACCTTC. Translated: CASSTRTGDGYTF.

This clone is a singleton in its sample. This sequence joins TRBV19 and TRBJ1-1; possible D gene TRBD1, 5 bases. The germline V gene has CDR1 LNHDA and CDR2 SQIVND (reference sequence). V lost 3 bases, J lost 5 bases, and 13 bases lay in between. The CDR3 extends over 14 amino acids. The CDR3 reads CASSIGGIGTEAFF. The CDR3 nucleotides are TGTGCCAGTAGTATCGGGGGAATTGGGACTGAAGCTTTCTTT.

The J gene is TRBJ1-1, the V gene TRBV29-1; TRBD1 aligns across 8 bases. CDR1 SQVTM and CDR2 ANQGSEA come from the germline V gene. The CDR3 consists of 13 residues. J lost 3 bases, V lost 5 bases, and 5 bases had no gene match. As DNA, the CDR3 is TGCAGCGTTCGACAGGGGACAGACACTGAAGCTTTCTTT. The encoded protein is CSVRQGTDTEAFF. The full variable domain, in which reference TRBV29-1 and TRBJ1-1 provide the parts outside the CDR3, is SAVISQKPSRDICQRGTSLTIQCQVDSQVTMMFWYRQQPGQSLTLIATANQGSEATYESGFVIDKFPISRPNLTFSTLTVSNMSPEDSSIYLCSVRQGTDTEAFFGQGTRLTVV.